The 3 T cell receptor beta chains reported below all come from one sample, sequenced in a study of blood T cell repertoires in COVID-19. Using immunoSEQ multiplex PCR, the repertoire was profiled, and TCRdb retains in-frame clones only, with some absent. The sample includes roughly 180,000 clones, less than 85% of them seen just once. Sequencing was performed on PBMCs or T cells enriched from blood (not recorded which). These receptors all stem from a man aged 60 to 75 who had recovered from COVID-19.

This clone was seen a few times. J is TRBJ1-2 and V is TRBV5-4, with TRBD1 as a possible D gene (5 bases). This CDR3 spans 14 amino acids. V was shortened by 6 bases and J by 8 bases, with 20 bases between the two germline ends. Germline CDR1 and CDR2: SGHNT and YYREEE (reference sequence). DNA for the CDR3: TGTGCCAGCAAGTTCCGGGACTACTCCGTAGGCTACACCTTC. Protein product: CASKFRDYSVGYTF.

The chain recombines TRBV27 with TRBJ1-1, with 8 bases fitting TRBD1. With 2 bases clipped from V and 3 bases from J, the junction kept 14 bases outside the gene matches. The CDR3 sequence is 18 residues long. Germline V lookup: CDR1 MNHEY, CDR2 SMNVEV (reference sequence). For the CDR3, the DNA is TGTGCCAGCAGTTTACGGGTGGCAGGGGGCTTTCGCGACACTGAAGCTTTCTTT. Translated, it gives CASSLRVAGGFRDTEAFF.

V usage is TRBV9 and J usage is TRBJ1-5; D is possibly TRBD1 (5 bases). The CDR3 covers 14 residues. The V end was cut by 5 bases, the J end by 4 bases, with 13 bases between. Germline CDR1 and CDR2: SGDLS and YYNGEE. This CDR3 reads CASSGTGGNQPQHF. The CDR3 DNA follows: TGTGCCAGCAGTGGAACGGGGGGAAATCAGCCCCAGCATTTT.